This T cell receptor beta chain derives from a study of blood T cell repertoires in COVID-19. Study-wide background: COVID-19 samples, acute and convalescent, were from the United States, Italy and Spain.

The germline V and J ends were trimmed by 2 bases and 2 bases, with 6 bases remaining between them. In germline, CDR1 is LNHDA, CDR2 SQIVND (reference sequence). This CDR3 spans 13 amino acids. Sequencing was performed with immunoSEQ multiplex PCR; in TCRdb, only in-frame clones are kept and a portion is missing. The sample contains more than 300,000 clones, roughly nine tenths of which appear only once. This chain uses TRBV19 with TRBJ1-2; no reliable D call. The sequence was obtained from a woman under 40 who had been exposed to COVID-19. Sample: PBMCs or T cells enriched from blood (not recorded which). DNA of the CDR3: TGTGCCAGTAGTATACCCGGGAACTATGGCTACACCTTC. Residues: CASSIPGNYGYTF. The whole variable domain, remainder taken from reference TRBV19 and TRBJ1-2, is DGGITQSPKYLFRKEGQNVTLSCEQNLNHDAMYWYRQDPGQGLRLIYYSQIVNDFQKGDIAEGYSVSREKKESFPLTVTSAQKNPTAFYLCASSIPGNYGYTFGSGTRLTVV.